One TCR beta chain is described in this entry. This clone was recorded a few times. This receptor's antigen is unknown. Base qualities are missing; no much larger clone stands one base away. Healthy HIV-negative adults with no recently reported acute infections or vaccinations were included as donors. Only Caucasian adults living in Nashville, Tennessee, USA were represented among the donors. CD4+ T cells were enriched through magnetic negative selection, after which naive cells were positively selected on CD45RA and the remaining negative fraction served as the memory subset. Blood was collected by leukapheresis, and PBMCs were isolated by Ficoll-Histopaque density gradient centrifugation and then cryopreserved in liquid nitrogen vapor phase. Purity and quantity of every magnetically sorted T cell population were checked by analytical flow cytometry. From each sorted fraction, genomic DNA was isolated and quantified by UV absorbance on a Nanodrop 2000c.

Sequences SGHTA (CDR1) and FQGTGA (CDR2) are obtained from the germline V gene. The CDR3 numbers 13 residues from cysteine through phenylalanine. The entry retains the CDR3 DNA only, 39 bases that are in frame from base 1. Relative to germline, V is 1 base shorter and J is 8 bases shorter, with 8 bases between their ends. The sample is drawn from a study of shared clonotypes between healthy human individuals (dated by TCRdb to the early 2020s). Concerning the study at large: A couple of women and three men aged 18 to 49 years were included in the cohort. Per donor, three plates each were used for CD4 naive and CD4 memory, two for CD8 naive, and one for CD8 memory. The study deeply sequenced blood TCR repertoires of about 5 healthy adults to estimate repertoire size and the extent of clonotype sharing between individuals. To increase sequencing depth and limit assay-specific biases, different laboratories used diverse techniques to prepare libraries and sequence TCR repertoires. Leukapheresis yielded between about 0.9 and 9 billion PBMCs per donor. Findings and caveats that apply to the study as a whole: Compared with non-shared clonotypes, clonotypes shared by all four sorted-subset donors had higher generation probabilities. Incomplete sequencing was indicated by rarefaction of sorted-subset datasets, despite the large sequencing depth. Sampling was restricted to blood, and TCR repertoires in tissues likely differ from the TCR repertoires found in blood. Pairwise subsampling indicated that sequencing depth was expected to affect the degree of clonotype sharing among donors. When a few donors were compared, the shared fraction of clonotypes was about 5% for naive CD4, roughly 3.3% for naive CD8, roughly 2.5% for memory CD4, and 0.4% for memory CD8. Naive subsets generally had larger estimated clonotype richness than memory subsets. The genetic and exposure-history diversity represented was limited by the small number of donors.

Using the deep immunoSEQ assay, multiplex PCR amplified TCR CDR3 regions from genomic DNA. Extracted genomic DNA from each cell subset was distributed evenly across all wells of several immunoSEQ 96-well plates, and each plate was treated as a replicate. For sorted subsets, each replicate PCR was loaded with about 0.2 ug genomic DNA, equivalent to 32,000 or so T cell genomes. The purified libraries were quantified using a Qubit 3.0 fluorometer, sized with a Bioanalyzer 2100, and then quantified again using the KAPA Library Quantification kit. A separate single-read 150-cycle Illumina NextSeq 550 flow cell was used to sequence each immunoSEQ 96-well plate. On the authors' methods: Because the immunoSEQ output held only junctional sequences and lacked quality scores, the filtering could not match the filtering applied to full-length reads. Sequences were annotated with PyIR, a Python wrapper for IgBLAST v1.9, and V/J genes and CDR3 were assigned using IMGT germline references. Any read was removed if the V/J assignment was weak (E-value above 1e-6), the CDR3 was missing, or the read contained stop codons, out-of-frame junctions, or ambiguous translated residues. V3J clonotypes were defined as sequences sharing the same inferred V gene, J gene, and CDR3 amino acid sequence. To compute the percentage overlap between repertoires, the number of shared unique clonotypes was divided by the size of the smaller repertoire. RTK rarefaction, the Chao1 estimator, and Recon v2.1 estimates of unobserved clonotypes were used to assess repertoire richness. Generation probabilities for all TCRbeta clonotypes obtained by the gDNA method from a handful of donors were computed using OLGA. What TCRdb holds here is the immuneACCESS table cut down to in-frame rearrangements. Part of the clones is not present; checked against another copy, under half of the missing clones reflect an unresolved V gene, and the others are unexplained. V, J and clone size are taken as reported in that table, and D and trimming were inferred from the DNA itself. The sample table holds about 640,000 clones, of which about two thirds were seen once. The ten largest clones represent around 2% of the sample.

The chain couples TRBV7-3 to TRBJ2-2, with an unclear D gene assignment. The receptor's source is a woman in her thirties in good health. The source material was memory CD4+ T cells sorted from blood. The sample's cell subset or site label, decoded: CD45RA-negative fraction. The CDR3 is CASSLSQSGELFF. The base sequence is TGTGCCAGCAGCTTAAGTCAATCGGGGGAGCTGTTTTTT.